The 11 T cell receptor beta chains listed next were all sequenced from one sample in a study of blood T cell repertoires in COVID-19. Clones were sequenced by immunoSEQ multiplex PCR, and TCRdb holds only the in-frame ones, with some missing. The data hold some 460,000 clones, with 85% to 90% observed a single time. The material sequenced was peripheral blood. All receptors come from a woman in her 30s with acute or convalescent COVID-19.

Here the CDR3 reads CASSVGRLGGGYTF. CDR3 nucleotide sequence: TGTGCCAGCAGCGTCGGGAGGCTTGGAGGGGGCTACACCTTC. This chain links TRBV2 with TRBJ1-2; unclear D gene. The germline gives CDR1 SNHLY, CDR2 FYNNEI. This CDR3 has 14 amino acids. The V end lost 6 bases, the J end lost 8 bases, and 19 bases lay between the germline ends.

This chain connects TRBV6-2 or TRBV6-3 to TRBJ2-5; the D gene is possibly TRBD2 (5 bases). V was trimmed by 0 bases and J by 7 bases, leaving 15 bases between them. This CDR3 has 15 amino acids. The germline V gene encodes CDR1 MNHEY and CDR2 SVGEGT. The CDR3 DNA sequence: TGTGCCAGCAGTTACTCGATCGACGCGGGCGCGACCCAGTACTTC. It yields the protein CASSYSIDAGATQYF.

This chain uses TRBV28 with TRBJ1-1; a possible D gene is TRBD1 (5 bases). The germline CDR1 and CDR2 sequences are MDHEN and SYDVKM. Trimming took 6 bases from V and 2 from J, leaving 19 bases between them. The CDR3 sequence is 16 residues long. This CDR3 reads CASRIGGIRGNTEAFF. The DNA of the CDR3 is TGTGCCAGCAGGATCGGGGGAATTAGGGGAAACACTGAAGCTTTCTTT.

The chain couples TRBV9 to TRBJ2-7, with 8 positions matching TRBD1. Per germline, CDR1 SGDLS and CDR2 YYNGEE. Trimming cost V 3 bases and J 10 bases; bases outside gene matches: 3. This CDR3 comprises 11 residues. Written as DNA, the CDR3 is TGTGCCAGCAGCGGGACAGGGAAACAGTACTTC. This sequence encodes CASSGTGKQYF.

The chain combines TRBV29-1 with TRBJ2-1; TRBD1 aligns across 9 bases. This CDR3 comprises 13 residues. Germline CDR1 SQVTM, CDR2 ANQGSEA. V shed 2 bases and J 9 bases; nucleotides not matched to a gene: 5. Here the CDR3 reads CSVERDRDTEQFF. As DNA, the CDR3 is TGCAGCGTTGAAAGGGACAGGGATACTGAGCAGTTCTTC.

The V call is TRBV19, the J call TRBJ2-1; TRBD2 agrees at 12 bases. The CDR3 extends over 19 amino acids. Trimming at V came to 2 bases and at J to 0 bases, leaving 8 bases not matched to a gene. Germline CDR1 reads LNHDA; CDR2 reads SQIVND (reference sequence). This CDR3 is CASSIRWLAGGSSYNEQFF. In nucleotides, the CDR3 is TGTGCCAGTAGTATAAGGTGGCTAGCGGGGGGGAGCTCCTACAATGAGCAGTTCTTC.

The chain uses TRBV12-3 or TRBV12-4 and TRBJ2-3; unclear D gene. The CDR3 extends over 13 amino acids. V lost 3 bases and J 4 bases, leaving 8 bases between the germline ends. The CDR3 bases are TGTGCCAGCAGTTTGATAGCATCAGATACGCAGTATTTT. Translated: CASSLIASDTQYF.

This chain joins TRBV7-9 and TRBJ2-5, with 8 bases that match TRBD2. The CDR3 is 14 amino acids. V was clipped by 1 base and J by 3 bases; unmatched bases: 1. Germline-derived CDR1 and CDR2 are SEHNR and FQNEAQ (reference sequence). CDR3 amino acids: CASSLGLAKETQYF. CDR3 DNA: TGTGCCAGCAGCTTAGGACTAGCGAAAGAGACCCAGTACTTC.

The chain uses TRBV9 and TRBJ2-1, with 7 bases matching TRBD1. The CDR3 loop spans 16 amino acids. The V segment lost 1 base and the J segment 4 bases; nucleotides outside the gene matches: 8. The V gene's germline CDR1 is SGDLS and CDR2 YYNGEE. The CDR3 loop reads CASSVSQNRGYNEQFF. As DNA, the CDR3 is TGTGCCAGCAGCGTAAGTCAGAACAGGGGATACAATGAGCAGTTCTTC.

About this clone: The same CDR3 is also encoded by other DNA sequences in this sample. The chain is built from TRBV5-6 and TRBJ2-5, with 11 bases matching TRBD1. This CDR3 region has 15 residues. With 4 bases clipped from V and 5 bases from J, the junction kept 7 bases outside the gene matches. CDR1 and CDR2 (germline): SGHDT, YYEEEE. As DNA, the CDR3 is TGTGCCAGCAGCCCAGGGACAGGGGGGCTGGAGACCCAGTACTTC. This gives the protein CASSPGTGGLETQYF.

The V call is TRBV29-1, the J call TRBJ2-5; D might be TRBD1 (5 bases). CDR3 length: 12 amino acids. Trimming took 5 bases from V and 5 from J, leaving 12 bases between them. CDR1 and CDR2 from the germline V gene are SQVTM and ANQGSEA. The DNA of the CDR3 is TGCAGCGTTTACACAGGATGGGAGACCCAGTACTTC. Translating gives CSVYTGWETQYF. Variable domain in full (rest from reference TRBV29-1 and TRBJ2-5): SAVISQKPSRDICQRGTSLTIQCQVDSQVTMMFWYRQQPGQSLTLIATANQGSEATYESGFVIDKFPISRPNLTFSTLTVSNMSPEDSSIYLCSVYTGWETQYFGPGTRLLVL.